The entry that follows covers one TCR beta chain sequence. Antigen specificity is unknown. This CDR3 has 15 amino acids. Trimming cost V 0 bases and J 3 bases, with 9 bases left between them. Germline-derived CDR1 and CDR2 are LGHNA and YSLEER. Time point: 266 days after commencement of treatment, after nivolumab therapy. Treatment of the sample: AdE1-LMPpoly-expanded autologous EBV-specific T-cell therapy followed by anti-PD-1 nivolumab. The source of the sample is a study of EBV T-cell therapy then PD-1 blockade in nasopharyngeal carcinoma. Here immunoSEQ multiplex PCR was the method, and the copy in TCRdb shows in-frame clones only, minus some. The table lists 20,000 to 25,000 clones, about 81% of them singletons.

This material consisted of CD8+ T cells from blood, taken at roughly day 290 from a patient whose treatment included autologous EBV-specific T cells and nivolumab. The clonotype was recovered from a man aged 35-49 years with nasopharyngeal carcinoma. This rearrangement joins TRBV4-3 to TRBJ2-1; no clear D. CDR3 DNA: TGCGCCAGCAGCCAAGATGGGTCAAACTACAATGAGCAGTTCTTC. Translated, it gives CASSQDGSNYNEQFF.